The entry below gives a single T cell receptor (beta chain) sequence along with its context. No antigen is known for it. From germline, CDR1 is LNHDA and CDR2 SQIVND (reference sequence). V shed 5 bases and J shed 5 bases, with 16 bases lying between them. The CDR3 extends over 15 amino acids. This sample is drawn from a study of cytomegalovirus exposure and HLA in healthy donors. With 60 Vbeta and 13 Jbeta primers, the PCR was carried out. Assay: immunoSEQ multiplex PCR; the TCRdb copy retains only in-frame clones and omits some. Altogether some 190,000 clones are present, around 88% being singletons, with the ten largest covering under 2%. Broader study findings: Specificity of a few CMV-associated chains for CMV antigens was verified in vitro. In an earlier analysis, most TCR beta V segments were productive about 87% or about 30% of the time. A later analysis associated approximately 17,000 TCR beta sequences with HLA alleles at a 0.05 false discovery rate. Immune exposure data for these donors was limited to CMV serostatus.

The sequenced sample consisted of PBMCs. This rearrangement joins TRBV19 to TRBJ2-1; weak D call: TRBD1 (6 bases). This TCR was sampled from a man in his forties or fifties in good health and CMV-seropositive. CDR3 sequence reads: CASSAYRERHNEQFF. The CDR3 DNA is TGTGCCAGTAGTGCCTACAGGGAGCGGCACAATGAGCAGTTCTTC.